What follows describes a single TCR beta chain. TCRdb re-derived calls from the 5' RACE reads in MiXCR, one entry per CDR3 protein. The table has 35,000 to 45,000 distinct CDR3 sequences, around 23% seen once. Trimming removed 3 bases from V and 7 bases from J, with 13 bases in between. This CDR3 has 13 residues. Cells sorted as Tregs were CD4+, CD25+ and CD127-/low. The TCR comes from a female donor with breast cancer. Specimen: Tregs sorted from a lymph node. V gene TRBV12-3 or TRBV12-4 combines with J gene TRBJ2-7, with a possible D match to TRBD1 (6 bases). The CDR3 region has the DNA TGTGCCAGCAGTTTGAGACTTCAGGGGGAGCAGTACTTC. Amino acid sequence: CASSLRLQGEQYF.